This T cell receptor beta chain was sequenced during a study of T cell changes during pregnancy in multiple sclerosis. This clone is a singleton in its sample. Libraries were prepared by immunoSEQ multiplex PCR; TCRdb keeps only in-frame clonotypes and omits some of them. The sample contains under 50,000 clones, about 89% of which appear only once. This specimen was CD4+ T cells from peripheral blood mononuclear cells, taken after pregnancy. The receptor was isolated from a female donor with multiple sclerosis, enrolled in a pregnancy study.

The CDR3 DNA sequence: TGTGCCAGCAGTTACTCGGGGCGCTCTGAAGCTTTCTTT. Translation: CASSYSGRSEAFF. This chain connects TRBV6-5 to TRBJ1-1, with D maybe TRBD1 (5 bases). Germline V lookup: CDR1 MNHEY, CDR2 SVGAGI. Trimming pared 0 bases from V and 6 bases from J, leaving 8 bases between. The CDR3 has 13 amino acids.